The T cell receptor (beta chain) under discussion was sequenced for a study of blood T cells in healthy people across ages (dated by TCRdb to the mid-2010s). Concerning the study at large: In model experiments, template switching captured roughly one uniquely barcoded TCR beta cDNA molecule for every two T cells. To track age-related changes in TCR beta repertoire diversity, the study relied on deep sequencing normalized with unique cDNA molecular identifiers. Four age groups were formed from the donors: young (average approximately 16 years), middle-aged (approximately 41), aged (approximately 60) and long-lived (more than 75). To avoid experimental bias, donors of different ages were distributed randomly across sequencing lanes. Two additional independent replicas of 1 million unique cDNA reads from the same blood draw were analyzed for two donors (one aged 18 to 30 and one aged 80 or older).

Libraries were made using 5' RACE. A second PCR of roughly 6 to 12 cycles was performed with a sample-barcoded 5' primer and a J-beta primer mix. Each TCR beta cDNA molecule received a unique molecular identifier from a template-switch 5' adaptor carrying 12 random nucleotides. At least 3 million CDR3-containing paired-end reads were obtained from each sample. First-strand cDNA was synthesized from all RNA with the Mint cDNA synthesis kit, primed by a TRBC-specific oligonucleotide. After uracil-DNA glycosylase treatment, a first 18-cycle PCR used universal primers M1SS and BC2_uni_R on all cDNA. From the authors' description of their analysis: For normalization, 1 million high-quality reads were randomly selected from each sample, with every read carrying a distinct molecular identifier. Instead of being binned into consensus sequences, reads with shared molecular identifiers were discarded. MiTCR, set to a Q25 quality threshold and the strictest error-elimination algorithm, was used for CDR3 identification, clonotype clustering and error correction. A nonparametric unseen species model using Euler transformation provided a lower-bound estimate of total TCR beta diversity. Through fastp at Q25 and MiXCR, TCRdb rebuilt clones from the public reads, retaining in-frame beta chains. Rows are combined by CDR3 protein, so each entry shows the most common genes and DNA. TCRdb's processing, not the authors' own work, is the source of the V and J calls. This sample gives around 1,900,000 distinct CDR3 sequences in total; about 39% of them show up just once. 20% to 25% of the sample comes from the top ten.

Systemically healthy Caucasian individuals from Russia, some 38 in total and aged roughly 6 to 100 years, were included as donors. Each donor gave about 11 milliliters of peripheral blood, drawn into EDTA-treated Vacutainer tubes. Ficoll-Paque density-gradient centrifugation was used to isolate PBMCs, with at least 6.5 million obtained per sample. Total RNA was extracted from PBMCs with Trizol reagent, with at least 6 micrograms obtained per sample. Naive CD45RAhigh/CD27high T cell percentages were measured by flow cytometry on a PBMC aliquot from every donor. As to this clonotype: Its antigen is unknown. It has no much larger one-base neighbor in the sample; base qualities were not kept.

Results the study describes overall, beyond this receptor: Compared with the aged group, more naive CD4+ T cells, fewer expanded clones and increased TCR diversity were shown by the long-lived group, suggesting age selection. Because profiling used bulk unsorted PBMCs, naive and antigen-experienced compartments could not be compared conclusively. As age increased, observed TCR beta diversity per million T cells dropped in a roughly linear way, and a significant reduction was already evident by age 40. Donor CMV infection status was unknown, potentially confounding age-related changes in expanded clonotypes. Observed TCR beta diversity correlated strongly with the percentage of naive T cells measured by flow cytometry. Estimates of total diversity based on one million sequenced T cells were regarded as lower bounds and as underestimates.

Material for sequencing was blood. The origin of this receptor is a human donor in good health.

The CDR3 loop reads CSASAGYYQPQHF. In nucleotide form, the sequence is TGCAGTGCTAGTGCAGGTTACTATCAGCCCCAGCATTTT. The chain is made from TRBV20-1 and TRBJ1-5; no D gene is confidently identified. CDR1 and CDR2 are drawn from the germline V gene (reference sequence): DFQATT, SNEGSKA. V gives up 3 bases and J gives up 5 bases, and the segment between their germline ends measures 11 bases. Taken from cysteine to phenylalanine, the CDR3 has 13 residues. Only CDR3 DNA remains: 39 bases, in frame from the first base.